This passage covers 14 T cell receptor beta chains from one sample sequenced in a study of blood T cell repertoires in COVID-19. Generated by immunoSEQ multiplex PCR, the TCRdb table keeps only in-frame clones and is missing some. The repertoire holds around 110,000 clones, with around four fifths as singletons. Material for sequencing was peripheral blood. These receptor sequences come from a man younger than 40 with acute or convalescent COVID-19.

CDR3 nucleotide sequence: TGTGCCAGCAGAACAGGAATAACTTCACCCCTCCACTTT. Protein sequence: CASRTGITSPLHF. This chain joins TRBV28 and TRBJ1-6, with a weak D call TRBD1 (5 bases). Germline CDR1 is MDHEN and CDR2 is SYDVKM. This CDR3 comprises 13 residues. The V end was cut by 6 bases, the J end by 9 bases, with 12 bases between.

V is TRBV14 and J is TRBJ1-2, with TRBD1 matching over 10 bases. V lost 4 bases and J lost 4; bases outside the gene matches: 6. This CDR3 is built from 15 residues. The germline CDR1 and CDR2 sequences are SGHDN and FVKESK. CDR3 sequence (DNA): TGTGCCAGCAGCCTGACAGGGGGCCTCGTCTATGGCTACACCTTC. It encodes CASSLTGGLVYGYTF.

The genes are TRBV5-4 and TRBJ1-2; 8 bases match TRBD1. The CDR3 is made up of 13 amino acids. Germline lookup yields CDR1 SGHNT and CDR2 YYREEE (reference sequence). J was trimmed by 4 bases and V by 4 bases; bases with no gene match: 3. The CDR3 DNA is TGTGCCAGCAGCCCCGGGACAGGCTATGGCTACACCTTC. This translates into CASSPGTGYGYTF.

The CDR3 is CAISVVTGNTEAFF. Here the CDR3 DNA reads TGTGCCATCAGTGTGGTCACAGGGAACACTGAAGCTTTCTTT. V gene TRBV10-3 combines with J gene TRBJ1-1, with D possibly being TRBD1 (5 bases). The V gene lost 4 bases and the J gene lost 1 base, with 10 bases spanning the gap. CDR1 and CDR2 from the germline V gene are ENHRY and SYGVKD. This CDR3 is built from 14 residues.

The chain couples TRBV7-3 to TRBJ2-1; TRBD2 matches 8 bases. CDR3 length: 17 residues. The junction had 7 bases not matched to a gene; V was cut back by 3 bases and J by 0 bases. Germline V gene data show CDR1 as SGHTA and CDR2 as FQGTGA. CDR3 loop: CASSFIAGPSSYNEQFF. DNA for the CDR3: TGTGCCAGCAGCTTCATAGCGGGACCTAGCTCCTACAATGAGCAGTTCTTC.

The CDR3 DNA reads TGCGCCAGCAGCAATGGACAGCTGGACACTGAAGCTTTCTTT. Translated: CASSNGQLDTEAFF. The chain combines TRBV5-1 with TRBJ1-1, with D perhaps TRBD1 (6 bases). CDR1 is SGHRS, CDR2 YFSETQ, per germline. This CDR3 is built from 14 residues. Deletions cut 4 bases from V and 3 bases from J, with 13 bases between. Together with reference TRBV5-1 and TRBJ1-1, the CDR3 gives the full variable domain: KAGVTQTPRYLIKTRGQQVTLSCSPISGHRSVSWYQQTPGQGLQFLFEYFSETQRNKGNFPGRFSGRQFSNSRSEMNVSTLELGDSALYLCASSNGQLDTEAFFGQGTRLTVV.

The CDR3 DNA reads as TGTGCCAGCAGTGGTACTAGCGGGAGAGGGACCGGGGAGCTGTTTTTT. Translated: CASSGTSGRGTGELFF. The gene calls are TRBV6-1 and TRBJ2-2, with 11 bases lining up with TRBD2. CDR1 is MNHNS and CDR2 is SASEGT in the germline V gene. Trimming removed 4 bases from V and 5 bases from J; junction bases left unmatched: 6. CDR3 length equals 16 residues.

This clone has only a few counts. This chain links TRBV7-8 with TRBJ1-1; 10 nucleotides line up with TRBD1. Germline V lookup: CDR1 SGHVS, CDR2 FQNEAQ. J was trimmed by 1 base and V by 5 bases; bases with no gene match: 7. The CDR3 totals 16 residues. Here the CDR3 DNA reads TGTGCCAGCAGCCGCCGGGACAGGGGTTCGAACACTGAAGCTTTCTTT. Its translation is CASSRRDRGSNTEAFF. The full variable domain, in which reference TRBV7-8 and TRBJ1-1 provide the parts outside the CDR3, is GAGVSQSPRYKVAKRGQDVALRCDPISGHVSLFWYQQALGQGPEFLTYFQNEAQLDKSGLPSDRFFAERPEGSVSTLKIQRTQQEDSAVYLCASSRRDRGSNTEAFFGQGTRLTVV.

The V call is TRBV20-1, the J call TRBJ2-1, with D perhaps TRBD2 (5 bases). Per the germline V gene, CDR1 is DFQATT and CDR2 is SNEGSKA (reference sequence). This CDR3 comprises 11 residues. Between the trimmed V and J ends, which lost 1 base and 9 bases, there was a span of 7 bases. The DNA for the CDR3 is TGCAGTGCTAGAGGAGGGATTGAGCAGTTCTTC. It translates to CSARGGIEQFF.

The chain joins TRBV6-4 to TRBJ1-1, with D possibly being TRBD1 (6 bases). The CDR3 sequence is 14 residues long. Germline V gene lookup returns CDR1 MRHNA and CDR2 SNTAGT. Trimming removed 3 bases at V and 2 bases at J, with 10 bases between. The CDR3 region is CASSEGRGNTEAFF. The CDR3 nucleotides read TGTGCCAGCAGTGAGGGCAGGGGAAACACTGAAGCTTTCTTT.

The gene calls are TRBV7-2 and TRBJ2-1, with 9 positions matching TRBD2. Germline CDR1 and CDR2: SGHTA and FQGNSA. The CDR3 sequence is 15 residues long. V was clipped by 1 base and J by 8 bases; unmatched bases: 6. The CDR3 coding sequence is TGTGCCAGCAGCTTAGTGGCGGGAGGGGCGGATGAGCAGTTCTTC. Translating gives CASSLVAGGADEQFF.

V is TRBV19 and J is TRBJ1-4; the match to TRBD1 covers 8 bases. The V gene end was trimmed by 4 bases and the J gene end by 6 bases; junction bases not matched to a gene: 4. The CDR3 is 14 residues long. CDR1 is LNHDA and CDR2 is SQIVND in the germline V gene (reference sequence). DNA of the CDR3: TGTGCCAGTAGTACCGGGACAGGTGATGAAAAACTGTTTTTT. It codes for CASSTGTGDEKLFF.

There are a few counts of this clone. The chain couples TRBV11-2 to TRBJ2-3, with TRBD1 matching over 7 bases. The ends lost 5 bases at V and 4 bases at J; junction bases unmatched: 6. The CDR3 is 14 residues long. The germline gives CDR1 SGHAT, CDR2 FQNNGV. CDR3 in DNA: TGTGCCAGCAGCCCTGACAGGGTGGCAGATACGCAGTATTTT. Translated: CASSPDRVADTQYF.

V is TRBV11-2 and J is TRBJ1-4, with D possibly matching TRBD1 (5 bases). CDR1 is SGHAT, CDR2 FQNNGV, per germline. The CDR3 covers 14 residues. V was clipped by 1 base and J by 3 bases, with 6 bases between them. The DNA of the CDR3 is TGTGCCAGCAGCTTAGGGGGGGCTAATGAAAAACTGTTTTTT. The encoded protein is CASSLGGANEKLFF.